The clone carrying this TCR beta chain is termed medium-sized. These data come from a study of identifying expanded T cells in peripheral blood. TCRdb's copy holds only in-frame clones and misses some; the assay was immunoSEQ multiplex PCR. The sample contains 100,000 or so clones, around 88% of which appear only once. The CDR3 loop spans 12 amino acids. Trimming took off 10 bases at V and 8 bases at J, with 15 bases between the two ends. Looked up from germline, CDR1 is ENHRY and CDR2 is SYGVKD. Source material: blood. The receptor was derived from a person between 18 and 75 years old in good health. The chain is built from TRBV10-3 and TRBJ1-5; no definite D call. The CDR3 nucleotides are TGTGCCACCTGGACGGGGAGGAAGCCCCAGCATTTT. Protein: CATWTGRKPQHF.